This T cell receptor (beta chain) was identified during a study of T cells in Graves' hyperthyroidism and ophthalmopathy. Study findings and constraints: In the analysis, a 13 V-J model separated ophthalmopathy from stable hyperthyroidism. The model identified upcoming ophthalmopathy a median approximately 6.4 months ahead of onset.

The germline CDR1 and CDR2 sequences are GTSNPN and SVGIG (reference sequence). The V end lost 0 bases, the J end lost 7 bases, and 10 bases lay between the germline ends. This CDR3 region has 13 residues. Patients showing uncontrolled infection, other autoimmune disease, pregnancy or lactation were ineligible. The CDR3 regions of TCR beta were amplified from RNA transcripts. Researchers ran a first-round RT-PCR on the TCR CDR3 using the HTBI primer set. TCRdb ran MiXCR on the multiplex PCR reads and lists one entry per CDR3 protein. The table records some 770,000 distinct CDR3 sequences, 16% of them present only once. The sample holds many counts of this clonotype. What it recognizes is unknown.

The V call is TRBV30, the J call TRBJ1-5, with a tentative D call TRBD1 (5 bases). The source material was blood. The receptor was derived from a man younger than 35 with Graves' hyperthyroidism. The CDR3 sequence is CAWSVLGAQPQHF. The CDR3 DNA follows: TGTGCCTGGAGTGTACTAGGGGCCCAGCCCCAGCATTTT.